A selection of T cell receptor beta chains follows, all from one sample in a study of T cell repertoires in cytomegalovirus infection. MiXCR, applied by TCRdb to the reads, yields one record per CDR3 protein. The sample shows under 250,000 distinct CDR3 sequences, approximately 13% of them seen only once. Sequences were obtained from PBMCs. These receptors originate from a human donor in good health (CMV status not recorded). Some clones in this sample may be carry-over from other donors' samples. The CDR3 runs from the conserved cysteine through the conserved F or W. Fields, in order: D gene, J gene, V gene, clone size, CDR3 protein, CDR3 DNA. A D gene is named only where the DNA matches it firmly. Clone size is not always given. Where it is, it says once, few, many or a class for expanded clones.

- TRBJ1-1 TRBV4-2 many CASSQSGTTEAFF TGTGCCAGCAGCCAATCCGGGACCACTGAAGCTTTCTTT
- TRBJ1-3 TRBV15 - CATSRDTGAGNTIYF TGTGCCACCAGCAGAGATACGGGGGCTGGAAACACCATATATTTT
- TRBJ2-3 TRBV6-2/TRBV6-3 many CASSSHTDTQYF TGTGCCAGCAGTTCCCACACAGATACGCAGTATTTT
TRBD1 TRBJ1-1 TRBV7-2 many CASSLAQGATEAFF TGTGCCAGCAGCTTAGCCCAGGGGGCTACTGAAGCTTTCTTT
- TRBJ2-7 TRBV27 - CASSLSYRYEQYF TGTGCCAGCAGTTTATCCTACCGCTACGAGCAGTACTTC
TRBD1 TRBJ2-7 TRBV5-6 many CASSSELTGGAYEQYF TGTGCCAGCAGCTCGGAACTCACAGGGGGCGCATACGAGCAGTACTTC
TRBD1 TRBJ1-1 TRBV7-9 many CASSRQGMNTEAFF TGTGCCAGCAGCCGACAGGGGATGAACACTGAAGCTTTCTTT
TRBD1 TRBJ2-1 TRBV7-6 many CASSLGSGQGYNEQFF TGTGCCAGCAGCTTAGGTTCGGGACAGGGCTACAATGAGCAGTTCTTC
- TRBJ2-3 TRBV7-2 many CASSYLSSPSTDTQYF TGTGCCAGCAGCTATCTTAGTTCCCCCTCTACAGATACGCAGTATTTT
- TRBJ2-2 TRBV23-1 few CASKDTGELFF TGCGCCAGCAAGGACACCGGGGAGCTGTTTTTT
- TRBJ1-5 TRBV20-1 few CSAQGGAPDQPQHF TGCAGTGCTCAAGGCGGGGCCCCGGATCAGCCCCAGCATTTT
TRBD2 TRBJ2-7 TRBV20-1 many CSASREGPGEQYF TGCAGTGCTAGCCGGGAGGGCCCGGGTGAGCAGTACTTC
- TRBJ1-2 TRBV2 many CASRSGILSYGYTF TGTGCCAGCAGATCGGGTATTCTTAGCTATGGCTACACCTTC
- TRBJ1-1 TRBV28 - CASLDGGNTEAFF TGTGCCAGCTTAGATGGGGGGAACACTGAAGCTTTCTTT
- TRBJ2-1 TRBV29-1 - CSGESQSYNEQFF TGCAGCGGCGAGTCACAGTCCTACAATGAGCAGTTCTTC
- TRBJ1-3 TRBV7-2 many CASSPPNRHQGGTIYF TGTGCCAGCAGCCCGCCGAACAGGCATCAAGGTGGCACCATATATTTT
TRBD1 TRBJ2-7 TRBV5-1 - CASSFDRGYEQYF TGCGCCAGCAGCTTTGACAGGGGGTACGAGCAGTACTTC
- TRBJ1-1 TRBV5-5 few CASHFDGPVNTEAFF TGTGCCAGCCACTTCGATGGGCCGGTGAACACTGAAGCTTTCTTT
TRBD2 TRBJ2-5 TRBV7-3 - CASSLSGLVQETQYF TGTGCCAGCAGCTTATCGGGACTAGTGCAAGAGACCCAGTACTTC
- TRBJ1-6 TRBV7-2 many CASSLDGGYNSPLHF TGTGCCAGCAGCTTAGACGGCGGATATAATTCACCCCTCCACTTT
TRBD1 TRBJ2-3 TRBV28 - CASSRLQQGRTDTQYF TGTGCCAGCAGCAGACTCCAACAGGGGCGCACAGATACGCAGTATTTT
TRBD2 TRBJ2-3 TRBV3-1 - CASSQMSGGAVDTQYF TGTGCCAGCAGCCAAATGAGCGGGGGGGCCGTAGATACGCAGTATTTT
TRBD1 TRBJ1-5 TRBV20-1 - CSARQGAGTNQPQHF TGCAGTGCTAGGCAGGGGGCGGGTACCAATCAGCCCCAGCATTTT
TRBD1 TRBJ2-5 TRBV5-4 many CASSSADRVQETQYF TGTGCCAGCAGCTCCGCGGACAGGGTACAAGAGACCCAGTACTTC